Listed below are T cell receptor beta chains from one sample, sequenced in a study of T cell changes during pregnancy in multiple sclerosis. Clones were read by immunoSEQ multiplex PCR, and TCRdb kept only the in-frame ones, dropping some. The sample lists approximately 85,000 clones, about 95% seen once, with roughly 2.5% in the top ten. Sample: peripheral blood, taken in the third trimester of pregnancy. The receptors come from a female donor with multiple sclerosis, enrolled in a pregnancy study. Each CDR3 is given with its conserved first and last residue. D genes are given only for firm matches. Size values are once, few and many counts, or a class for expanded clones, and some rows have none.

size | J | D | length | V | DNA | CDR3
- | TRBJ1-4 | TRBD1 | 14 | TRBV7-9 | TGTGCCAGCAGCTTAGTGGCAGGGGGTGAAAAACTGTTTTTT | CASSLVAGGEKLFF
- | TRBJ1-6 | TRBD1 | 15 | TRBV7-9 | TGTGCCAGCAGCTCAGGGACAGGCGGGTTTTCACCCCTCCACTTT | CASSSGTGGFSPLHF
- | TRBJ2-1 | - | 16 | TRBV9 | TGTGCCAGCAGCGGAGGACCGAGCGGTGCCTACAATGAGCAGTTCTTC | CASSGGPSGAYNEQFF
- | TRBJ2-7 | - | 13 | TRBV18 | TGTGCCAGCTCACCAGGTAACAGGGACGAGCAGTACTTC | CASSPGNRDEQYF
- | TRBJ2-1 | TRBD2 | 13 | TRBV6-5 | TGTGCCAGCAATGCGGGGGGTTACAATGAGCAGTTCTTC | CASNAGGYNEQFF
once | TRBJ2-7 | - | 17 | TRBV4-1 | TGCGCCAGCAGCCTATCTGCGACAGCGTTGAGCTCCTACGAGCAGTACTTC | CASSLSATALSSYEQYF
- | TRBJ1-5 | - | 13 | TRBV5-1 | TGCGCCAGCAGCCCGGGAGGGAATCAGCCCCAGCATTTT | CASSPGGNQPQHF
- | TRBJ2-7 | - | 12 | TRBV29-1 | TGCAGCGGGAGGGACAGCTCCTACGAGCAGTACTTC | CSGRDSSYEQYF
- | TRBJ1-1 | - | 12 | TRBV6-5 | TGTGCCAGCATGATTGGGCAGGGTGAAGCTTTCTTT | CASMIGQGEAFF
- | TRBJ2-7 | - | 15 | TRBV4-1 | TGCGCCAGCAGCCAAGTCCGTGCGTCAGGGTACGAGCAGTACTTC | CASSQVRASGYEQYF
- | TRBJ2-1 | TRBD1 | 14 | TRBV27 | TGTGCCAGCAGTTCTAGGGACAGGGTTGGTGAGCAGTTCTTC | CASSSRDRVGEQFF
- | TRBJ1-6 | - | 17 | TRBV27 | TGTGCCAGCAGTATTACAGGGCCGAGCTCCTATAATTCACCCCTCCACTTT | CASSITGPSSYNSPLHF
once | TRBJ1-2 | - | 12 | TRBV4-2 | TGTGCCAGCAGCGCAGATAACTATGGCTACACCTTC | CASSADNYGYTF
- | TRBJ2-3 | TRBD1 | 16 | TRBV9 | TGTGCCAGCAGCGAACAGGGGATTTCGGGCACAGATACGCAGTATTTT | CASSEQGISGTDTQYF
- | TRBJ2-2 | TRBD1 | 16 | TRBV4-1 | TGCGCCAGCAGCCAAGGCCGGGACAGGTACACCGGGGAGCTGTTTTTT | CASSQGRDRYTGELFF
- | TRBJ1-1 | TRBD1 | 14 | TRBV11-2 | TGTGCCAGCAGCTTATGGACAGGGGACACTGAAGCTTTCTTT | CASSLWTGDTEAFF
- | TRBJ1-1 | - | 16 | TRBV19 | TGTGCCAGTAACCCCGCGGCAGGGGATTGGAACACTGAAGCTTTCTTT | CASNPAAGDWNTEAFF
once | TRBJ1-5 | TRBD1 | 15 | TRBV18 | TGTGCCAGCTCACTGCAGGGGGCCGTCAATCAGCCCCAGCATTTT | CASSLQGAVNQPQHF
- | TRBJ2-1 | - | 13 | TRBV7-9 | TGTGCCAGCCGGGGGACCCTAAACAATGAGCAGTTCTTC | CASRGTLNNEQFF
- | TRBJ2-7 | TRBD2 | 14 | TRBV10-3 | TGTGCCATCAGTGAATCCAGCGGGGGTTACGAGCAGTACTTC | CAISESSGGYEQYF
- | TRBJ2-7 | - | 15 | TRBV5-1 | TGCGCCAGCAGCCTCCGGGACACCGGTTTGGGGGAGCAGTACTTC | CASSLRDTGLGEQYF
- | TRBJ2-5 | TRBD1 | 14 | TRBV2 | TGTGCCAGCTGGGACAGGGAGCCCCGAGAGACCCAGTACTTC | CASWDREPRETQYF
once | TRBJ1-2 | - | 14 | TRBV15 | TGTGCCACCAGCAGAGATCAGGGCCCCTATGGCTACACCTTC | CATSRDQGPYGYTF
- | TRBJ2-2 | - | 14 | TRBV18 | TGTGCCAGCTCACCACCGGTAGATTCCGGGGAGCTGTTTTTT | CASSPPVDSGELFF
- | TRBJ2-5 | - | 16 | TRBV5-1 | TGCGCCAGCAGCTTACCTGGGGGGGCGGGCCAAGAGACCCAGTACTTC | CASSLPGGAGQETQYF
- | TRBJ1-5 | TRBD1 | 17 | TRBV4-1 | TGCGCCAGCAGCCAGGAGGCCGGGACAGGGGACAATCAGCCCCAGCATTTT | CASSQEAGTGDNQPQHF
- | TRBJ2-2 | - | 14 | TRBV7-9 | TGTGCCAGCAGCTTAAGCCTTTCCACCGGGGAGCTGTTTTTT | CASSLSLSTGELFF
- | TRBJ2-3 | - | 14 | TRBV13 | TGTGCCAGCAGCTTCAGCGGACGCACAGATACGCAGTATTTT | CASSFSGRTDTQYF
- | TRBJ2-6 | - | 17 | TRBV7-9 | TGTGCCAGCAGCTTAGCGGCAGGGGCCTCTGGGGCCAACGTCCTGACTTTC | CASSLAAGASGANVLTF
- | TRBJ1-2 | TRBD1 | 10 | TRBV5-8 | TGTGCCAGCAGCTCCGGGACAGGGACCTTC | CASSSGTGTF
- | TRBJ1-5 | - | 16 | TRBV27 | TGTGCCAGCAGTTTGTCCCCGGGACACATCCATATGGCCCAGCATTTT | CASSLSPGHIHMAQHF
- | TRBJ2-3 | - | 14 | TRBV13 | TGTGCCAGCAGCTTAAGAGGTATGACAGATACGCAGTATTTT | CASSLRGMTDTQYF
- | TRBJ2-6 | TRBD1 | 17 | TRBV19 | TGTGCCAGTAGTTTCTGGACAGGGGGGTCTGGGGCCAACGTCCTGACTTTC | CASSFWTGGSGANVLTF
once | TRBJ2-5 | - | 13 | TRBV5-4 | TGTGCCAGCAGCCCTTCCAAACGGGAGACCCAGTACTTC | CASSPSKRETQYF
- | TRBJ2-2 | - | 13 | TRBV4-1 | TGCGCCAGCAGCCCCCCCAGTGCCGGGGAGCTGTTTTTT | CASSPPSAGELFF
- | TRBJ2-3 | - | 20 | TRBV4-1 | TGCGCCAGCAGCCAAGATCAGTACAGGACCTCAAGTAGTAGCACAGATACGCAGTATTTT | CASSQDQYRTSSSSTDTQYF
- | TRBJ1-1 | - | 10 | TRBV29-1 | TGCAGCGACCGGACAGCCGAAGCTTTCTTT | CSDRTAEAFF
- | TRBJ2-1 | TRBD1 | 12 | TRBV7-2 | TGTGCCAGCAGCTCACGACAGGGGGCTAAGTTCTTC | CASSSRQGAKFF
- | TRBJ2-3 | TRBD2 | 17 | TRBV9 | TGTGCCAGCAGCGCCGCCCCACTAGCGGGGGGCACAGATACGCAGTATTTT | CASSAAPLAGGTDTQYF
- | TRBJ1-2 | TRBD1 | 14 | TRBV7-9 | TGTGCCAGCAGCCTAAAACAGGGGTTCTATGGCTACACCTTC | CASSLKQGFYGYTF
- | TRBJ1-1 | - | 14 | TRBV7-9 | TGTGCCAGCAGCGAGTGGGGCATGAACACTGAAGCTTTCTTT | CASSEWGMNTEAFF
once | TRBJ2-7 | - | 15 | TRBV13 | TGTGCCAGCAGCTTAATAGGGACAACTAACTACGAGCAGTACTTC | CASSLIGTTNYEQYF
- | TRBJ1-6 | TRBD1 | 15 | TRBV23-1 | TGCGCCAGCAGGCCCGGGACAGGGGTTAATTCACCCCTCCACTTT | CASRPGTGVNSPLHF
once | TRBJ1-5 | - | 15 | TRBV30 | TGTGCCTGGAGTTCACAACAGGGAAGCAATCAGCCCCAGCATTTT | CAWSSQQGSNQPQHF
- | TRBJ2-7 | TRBD1 | 13 | TRBV19 | TGTGCCAGTAGCCCCCGGGACAGCTACGAGCAGTACTTC | CASSPRDSYEQYF
- | TRBJ2-7 | TRBD1 | 14 | TRBV6-6 | TGTGCCAGCTCTAGGGACAGGGGGTTCTACGAGCAGTACTTC | CASSRDRGFYEQYF
- | TRBJ2-7 | TRBD1 | 12 | TRBV15 | TGTGCCACCAGCAGGCGACAGGGGCGACAGTACTTC | CATSRRQGRQYF
few | TRBJ1-1 | - | 13 | TRBV9 | TGTGCCAGCAGCCCTCCAGGGGTCACTGAAGCTTTCTTT | CASSPPGVTEAFF
- | TRBJ1-5 | - | 16 | TRBV6-5 | TGTGCCAGCAGTTACTCTCTCCCGTGGGGAGGTCAGCCCCAGCATTTT | CASSYSLPWGGQPQHF
- | TRBJ2-1 | - | 13 | TRBV9 | TGTGCCAGCAGCGTAGGAGGGATCAATGAGCAGTTCTTC | CASSVGGINEQFF
- | TRBJ1-4 | TRBD1 | 15 | TRBV4-2 | TGTGCCAGCAGCCAGGGACAGGATGAGGGTGAAAAACTGTTTTTT | CASSQGQDEGEKLFF
- | TRBJ2-3 | - | 12 | TRBV5-6 | TGTGCCAGCAGCTCGTTATTAGATACGCAGTATTTT | CASSSLLDTQYF
- | TRBJ1-2 | - | 11 | TRBV2 | TGTGCCAGAACCTCGGGGTTTGGCTACACCTTC | CARTSGFGYTF
- | TRBJ2-1 | - | 15 | TRBV11-2 | TGTGCCAGCAGCCTCACCCCAGGGGATTGGAATGAGCAGTTCTTC | CASSLTPGDWNEQFF
- | TRBJ2-5 | - | 14 | TRBV7-9 | TGTGCCAGCAGCTTATCTTCCCACCAAGAGACCCAGTACTTC | CASSLSSHQETQYF